The rows below give T cell receptor beta chains drawn from one sample of a study of shared clonotypes between healthy human individuals. The assay was immunoSEQ multiplex PCR, and TCRdb's table has in-frame clones only and misses some. Of 2 million to 2.5 million clones detected, roughly 94% appear once; the ten largest clones hold about 1.1%. Sequencing was carried out using naive CD8+ T cells sorted from blood. These receptors all stem from a man younger than 30 in good health. CDR3s include the opening cysteine and the closing phenylalanine or tryptophan. The D gene is left open where the match is weak. Where a row states a size, it is once, few, many or the class of an expanded clone; other rows omit it.

j_call v_call d_call clone_size cdr3_aa cdr3_nt
TRBJ2-7 TRBV5-6 . once CASSLRGDAYEQYF TGTGCCAGCAGCTTGAGAGGCGATGCCTACGAGCAGTACTTC
TRBJ1-1 TRBV9 . . CASSPSGEPEAFF TGTGCCAGCAGCCCGTCCGGGGAACCTGAAGCTTTCTTT
TRBJ1-5 TRBV28 . . CASSSITGAGQPQHF TGTGCCAGCAGTTCTATTACGGGGGCGGGTCAGCCCCAGCATTTT
TRBJ1-2 TRBV5-1 . . CASSLAADLYGYTF TGCGCCAGCAGCTTGGCGGCAGATCTGTATGGCTACACCTTC
TRBJ1-1 TRBV7-9 . . CASSGEDKLGTEAFF TGTGCCAGCAGCGGAGAGGACAAGCTAGGTACTGAAGCTTTCTTT
TRBJ2-1 TRBV28 . . CASSPGPFDVYHNEQFF TGTGCCAGCAGTCCCGGCCCATTTGACGTATACCACAATGAGCAGTTCTTC
TRBJ2-2 TRBV27 TRBD2 . CASSLALGLAVRTGELFF TGTGCCAGCAGTTTAGCCCTCGGACTAGCGGTTCGTACCGGGGAGCTGTTTTTT
TRBJ1-5 TRBV5-6 . few CASSFGTNQPQHF TGTGCCAGCAGCTTCGGGACGAATCAGCCCCAGCATTTT
TRBJ2-7 TRBV6-6 . . CASSYLVADPYEQYF TGTGCCAGCAGTTACTTGGTAGCGGACCCCTACGAGCAGTACTTC
TRBJ2-5 TRBV11-1 . . CASSPGVGETQYF TGTGCCAGCAGCCCAGGGGTCGGAGAGACCCAGTACTTC
TRBJ2-7 TRBV27 . . CASSFTGTLPTYEQYF TGTGCCAGCAGTTTCACTGGGACTCTGCCAACCTACGAGCAGTACTTC
TRBJ2-7 TRBV11-2 TRBD1 . CASSTQTGRVAYEQYF TGTGCCAGCAGCACACAGACAGGGCGGGTAGCCTACGAGCAGTACTTC
TRBJ2-7 TRBV5-1 . few CASSLLGEGVNEQYF TGCGCCAGCAGCTTGTTAGGGGAAGGAGTGAACGAGCAGTACTTC
TRBJ1-1 TRBV27 TRBD1 once CASSLQGGNTEAFF TGTGCCAGCAGTTTGCAGGGGGGTAACACTGAAGCTTTCTTT
TRBJ1-5 TRBV28 TRBD1 . CASTEQGAIHQPQHF TGTGCCAGCACCGAACAGGGGGCTATCCATCAGCCCCAGCATTTT
TRBJ2-7 TRBV5-6 TRBD2 . CASSWTSGSYEQYF TGTGCCAGCAGCTGGACTAGCGGGTCCTACGAGCAGTACTTC
TRBJ1-4 TRBV11-2 . . CASSLVVDEKLFF TGTGCCAGCAGCTTAGTTGTCGATGAAAAACTGTTTTTT
TRBJ2-7 TRBV9 . once CASSVGDSGAYEQYF TGTGCCAGCAGCGTAGGGGATAGCGGAGCCTACGAGCAGTACTTC
TRBJ1-2 TRBV28 . . CASSPLTGAYGYTF TGTGCCAGCAGTCCTTTGACAGGTGCCTATGGCTACACCTTC
TRBJ1-1 TRBV19 . . CASRFLRNTEAFF TGTGCCAGTAGATTCTTGAGGAACACTGAAGCTTTCTTT
TRBJ1-1 TRBV23-1 TRBD1 . CASSSVTGTMDTEAFF TGCGCCAGCAGTTCCGTGACAGGGACAATGGACACTGAAGCTTTCTTT
TRBJ2-7 TRBV7-8 . . CASSDTGYEQYF TGTGCCAGCAGCGATACAGGGTACGAGCAGTACTTC
TRBJ1-6 TRBV12-1 . . CASTSIRGFMVSPLHF TGTGCCAGCACCAGCATTCGGGGGTTTATGGTTTCACCCCTCCACTTT
TRBJ2-7 TRBV4-3 TRBD1 . CASSQALTGGTYEQYF TGCGCCAGCAGCCAAGCCTTGACAGGGGGGACCTACGAGCAGTACTTC
TRBJ1-5 TRBV2 TRBD1 . CASSVGQGGQPQHF TGTGCCAGCAGTGTCGGACAGGGGGGCCAGCCCCAGCATTTT
TRBJ1-2 TRBV5-8 . . CASPLETAHPYGYTF TGTGCCAGCCCCCTGGAAACCGCACACCCCTATGGCTACACCTTC
TRBJ2-7 TRBV19 . . CASSIGHEQYF TGTGCCAGTAGTATTGGGCACGAGCAGTACTTC
TRBJ1-1 TRBV6-5 . . CASSWGTNTEAFF TGTGCCAGCAGTTGGGGGACTAACACTGAAGCTTTCTTT
TRBJ2-7 TRBV15 . . CATSRDGPGAYEQYF TGTGCCACCAGCAGAGATGGTCCAGGGGCCTACGAGCAGTACTTC
TRBJ2-2 TRBV30 . . CAWSEELVAAGELFF TGTGCCTGGAGCGAAGAACTAGTGGCGGCCGGGGAGCTGTTTTTT
TRBJ2-2 TRBV28 TRBD1 . CASSPRQGLGELFF TGTGCCAGCAGCCCCAGACAGGGGCTCGGGGAGCTGTTTTTT
TRBJ2-1 TRBV28 . few CASSFYNEQFF TGTGCCAGCAGTTTCTACAATGAGCAGTTCTTC
TRBJ2-2 TRBV7-7 . . CASSPGTVRGTGELFF TGTGCTAGCAGCCCCGGGACGGTGAGGGGCACCGGGGAGCTGTTTTTT
TRBJ2-7 TRBV28 TRBD2 . CASSLYFRTRHLAESPYEQYF TGTGCCAGCAGTTTATACTTTCGGACTCGGCACCTAGCGGAGTCCCCCTACGAGCAGTACTTC
TRBJ1-2 TRBV6-5 . once CASSYQLSANYGYTF TGTGCCAGCAGTTACCAATTATCAGCTAACTATGGCTACACCTTC
TRBJ1-4 TRBV28 . . CASSLRGTNEKLFF TGTGCCAGCAGTTTACGAGGGACTAATGAAAAACTGTTTTTT
TRBJ1-3 TRBV7-9 . . CASSLQGTGNTIYF TGTGCCAGCAGCTTGCAGGGGACTGGAAACACCATATATTTT
TRBJ1-4 TRBV7-9 TRBD1 . CASSLGPGQGATNEKLFF TGTGCCAGCAGCTTAGGGCCTGGTCAGGGGGCGACTAATGAAAAACTGTTTTTT
TRBJ2-1 TRBV27 TRBD2 . CASKVNSGGAPNEQFF TGTGCCAGCAAAGTGAATAGCGGGGGGGCGCCCAATGAGCAGTTCTTC
TRBJ2-7 TRBV13 TRBD1 . CASSLGGTGLEQYF TGTGCCAGCAGCTTAGGTGGGACAGGGCTCGAGCAGTACTTC
TRBJ1-5 TRBV7-9 TRBD1 . CASSQQGSSNQPQHF TGTGCCAGCAGCCAACAGGGGAGTTCCAATCAGCCCCAGCATTTT
TRBJ1-2 TRBV27 . . CASSLIGAVGNYGYTF TGTGCCAGCAGTTTAATCGGGGCAGTGGGCAACTATGGCTACACCTTC
TRBJ2-7 TRBV7-2 . . CASSHRSDPYEQYF TGTGCCAGCAGCCACCGCTCAGATCCCTACGAGCAGTACTTC
TRBJ2-1 TRBV6-5 TRBD2 . CASSIAGPINEQFF TGTGCCAGCAGCATAGCGGGACCGATCAATGAGCAGTTCTTC
TRBJ2-5 TRBV28 . . CASSPSWGRETQYF TGTGCCAGCAGTCCGAGTTGGGGGAGGGAGACCCAGTACTTC
TRBJ2-4 TRBV27 TRBD1 . CASSPSRGAKNIQYF TGTGCCAGCAGTCCCTCCAGGGGGGCCAAAAACATTCAGTACTTC
TRBJ1-6 TRBV6-5 . once CASSYSPPAGPDPLHF TGTGCCAGCAGTTACTCCCCACCAGCCGGGCCAGACCCCCTCCACTTT
TRBJ1-1 TRBV7-9 . . CASSLGSNEAFF TGTGCCAGCAGCTTAGGATCCAATGAAGCTTTCTTT
TRBJ2-3 TRBV9 TRBD2 . CASSSGTSGRVGTDTQYF TGTGCCAGCAGCTCCGGGACTAGCGGGAGGGTAGGCACAGATACGCAGTATTTT
TRBJ2-1 TRBV27 TRBD2 . CASSPTSGGSNEQFF TGTGCCAGCAGTCCGACTAGCGGGGGCTCCAATGAGCAGTTCTTC